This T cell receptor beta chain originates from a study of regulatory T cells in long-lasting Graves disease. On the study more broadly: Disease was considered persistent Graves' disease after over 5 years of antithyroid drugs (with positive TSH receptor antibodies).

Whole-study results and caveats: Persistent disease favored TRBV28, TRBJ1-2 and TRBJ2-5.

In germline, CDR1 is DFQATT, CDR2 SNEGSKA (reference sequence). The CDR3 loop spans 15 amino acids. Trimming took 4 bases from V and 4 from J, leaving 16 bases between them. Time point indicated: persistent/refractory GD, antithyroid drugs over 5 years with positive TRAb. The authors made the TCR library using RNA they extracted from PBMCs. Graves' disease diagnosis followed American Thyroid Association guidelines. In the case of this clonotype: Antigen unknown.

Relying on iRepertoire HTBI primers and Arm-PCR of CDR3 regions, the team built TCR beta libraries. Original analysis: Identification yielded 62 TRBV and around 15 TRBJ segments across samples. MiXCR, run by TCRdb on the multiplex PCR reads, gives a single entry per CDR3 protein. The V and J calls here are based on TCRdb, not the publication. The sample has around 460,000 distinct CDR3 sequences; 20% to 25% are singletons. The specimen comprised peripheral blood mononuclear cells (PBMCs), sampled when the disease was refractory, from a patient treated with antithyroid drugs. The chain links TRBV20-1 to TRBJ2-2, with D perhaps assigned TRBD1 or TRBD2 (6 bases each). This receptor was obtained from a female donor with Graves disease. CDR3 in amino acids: CSAIVGGAGTGELFF. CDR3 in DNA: TGCAGTGCTATCGTGGGGGGCGCCGGCACCGGGGAGCTGTTTTTT.